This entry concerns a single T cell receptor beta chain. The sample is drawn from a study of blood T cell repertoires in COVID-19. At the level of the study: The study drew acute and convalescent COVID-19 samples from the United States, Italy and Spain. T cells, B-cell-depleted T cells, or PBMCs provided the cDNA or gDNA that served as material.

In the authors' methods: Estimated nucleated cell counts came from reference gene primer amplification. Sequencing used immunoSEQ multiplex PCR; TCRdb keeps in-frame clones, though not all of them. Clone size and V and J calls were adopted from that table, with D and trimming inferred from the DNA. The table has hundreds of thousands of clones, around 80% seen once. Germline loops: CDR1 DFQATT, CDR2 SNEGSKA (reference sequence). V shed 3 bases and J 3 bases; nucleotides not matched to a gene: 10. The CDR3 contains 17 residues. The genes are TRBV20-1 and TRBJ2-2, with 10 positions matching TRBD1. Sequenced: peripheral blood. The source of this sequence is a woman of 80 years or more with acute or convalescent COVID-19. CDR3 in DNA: TGCAGTGCTAGTCCCTCACCGGGACAGGGGCACACCGGGGAGCTGTTTTTT. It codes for CSASPSPGQGHTGELFF.